Detailed here is one TCR beta chain. The antigen is unknown. This sample is drawn from a study of shared clonotypes between healthy human individuals. Study information: Each donor's CD8 memory used one plate, CD8 naive two, each CD4 subset three.

The repertoire was sequenced with immunoSEQ multiplex PCR; TCRdb's copy has only in-frame clones and lacks some. The sample lists under 600,000 clones, less than 98% occurring once. Germline V CDR1 and CDR2: SGHAT, FQDESV (reference sequence). The V and J ends lost 0 bases and 2 bases respectively, with 8 bases between them. The CDR3 consists of 15 residues. Notes on the study in general: Only blood was sampled; tissue repertoires likely differ. Naive subsets generally exceeded memory subsets in estimated richness. In having few donors, the study represented limited genetic and exposure-history diversity.

The source is a woman under 40 in good health. Sequenced material: naive CD4+ T cells sorted from blood. Subset here: CD45RA+ positively selected. The V and J genes are TRBV11-1 and TRBJ2-1; tentatively, D is TRBD2 (5 bases). CDR3 coding DNA: TGTGCCAGCAGCTTAGCGCTGGGAGCCTACAATGAGCAGTTCTTC. Protein sequence: CASSLALGAYNEQFF.